The present TCR beta chain was sequenced within a study of regulatory T cells in long-lasting Graves disease. CDR3 length: 14 amino acids. V was clipped by 5 bases and J by 5 bases, with 13 bases between them. Germline V gives CDR1 SNHLY, CDR2 FYNNEI. Time point indicated: newly diagnosed GD, antithyroid drugs for less than 3 months. RNA from PBMCs was the source of the TCR library. This clonotype was counted many times. To make TCR beta libraries, researchers used iRepertoire HTBI primers and Arm-PCR of CDR3 regions. Per the authors' pipeline: About 62 TRBV and about 14 TRBJ segments were identified across samples. MiXCR, run by TCRdb on the multiplex PCR reads, gives a single entry per CDR3 protein. TCRdb's processing, not the study's, gives the V and J calls here. This sample has about 470,000 distinct CDR3 sequences, with about 16% found just once. These data also formed part of another study, on T cells in Graves' hyperthyroidism and ophthalmopathy.

The starting material was peripheral blood mononuclear cells (PBMCs), obtained at new diagnosis, from a patient treated with antithyroid drugs. This chain connects TRBV2 to TRBJ1-5, with a possible D match to TRBD1 (6 bases). This receptor was obtained from a woman aged 25 to 45 with Graves disease. This chain's CDR3 is CASSYRESYQPQHF. The CDR3 nucleotides read TGTGCCAGCAGTTACAGGGAGTCGTATCAGCCCCAGCATTTT.